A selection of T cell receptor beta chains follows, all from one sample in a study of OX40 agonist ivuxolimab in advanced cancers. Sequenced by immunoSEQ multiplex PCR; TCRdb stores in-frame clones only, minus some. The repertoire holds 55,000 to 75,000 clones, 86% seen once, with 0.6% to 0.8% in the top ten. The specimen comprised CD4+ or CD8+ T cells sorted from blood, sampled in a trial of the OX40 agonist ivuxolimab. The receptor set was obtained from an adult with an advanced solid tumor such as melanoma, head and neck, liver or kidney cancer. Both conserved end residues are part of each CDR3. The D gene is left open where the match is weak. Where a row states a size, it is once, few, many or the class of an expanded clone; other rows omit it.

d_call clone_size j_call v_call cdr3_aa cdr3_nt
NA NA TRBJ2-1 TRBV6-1 CASREAWNRETEQFF TGTGCCAGCAGAGAGGCGTGGAATCGGGAAACTGAGCAGTTCTTC
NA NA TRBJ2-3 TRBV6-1 CASSSRGGSTDTQYF TGTGCCAGCAGTTCAAGGGGGGGTAGCACAGATACGCAGTATTTT
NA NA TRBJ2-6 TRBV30 CAWSVTSGANVLTF TGTGCCTGGAGTGTCACCTCTGGGGCCAACGTCCTGACTTTC
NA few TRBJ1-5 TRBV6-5 CASSKDSSNQPQHF TGTGCCAGCAGTAAAGACAGCTCCAATCAGCCCCAGCATTTT
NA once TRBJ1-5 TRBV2 CASRLQDSSNQPQHF TGTGCCAGCAGGCTACAGGACAGCAGCAATCAGCCCCAGCATTTT
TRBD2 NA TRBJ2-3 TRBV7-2 CASSLGSGGASTDTQYF TGTGCCAGCAGCTTGGGTAGCGGGGGGGCTAGCACAGATACGCAGTATTTT
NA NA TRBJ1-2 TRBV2 CASRYRANYGYTF TGTGCCAGCAGGTACAGGGCCAACTATGGCTACACCTTC
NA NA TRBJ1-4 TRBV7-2 CASSLTWGHEKLFF TGTGCCAGCAGCTTAACCTGGGGTCACGAAAAACTGTTTTTT
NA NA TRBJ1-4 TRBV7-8 CASSLYRAEKLFF TGTGCCAGCAGTTTATACAGGGCGGAAAAACTGTTTTTT
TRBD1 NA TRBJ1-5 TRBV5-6 CASSKQGVYLGQPQHF TGTGCCAGCAGCAAACAGGGGGTTTACCTTGGTCAGCCCCAGCATTTT
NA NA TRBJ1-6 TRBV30 CAWSVLGENSPLHF TGTGCCTGGAGTGTACTCGGGGAGAATTCACCCCTCCACTTT
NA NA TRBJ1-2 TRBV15 CATSRDQEGVGYTF TGTGCCACCAGCAGAGATCAGGAAGGGGTTGGCTACACCTTC
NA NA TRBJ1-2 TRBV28 CASSRMTGTYGYTF TGTGCCAGCAGTCGGATGACAGGAACCTATGGCTACACCTTC
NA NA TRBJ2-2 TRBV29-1 CSGGQNTGELFF TGCAGCGGGGGACAGAACACCGGGGAGCTGTTTTTT
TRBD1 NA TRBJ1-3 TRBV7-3 CASSEQGAQSGNTIYF TGTGCCAGCAGCGAACAGGGGGCCCAGTCTGGAAACACCATATATTTT
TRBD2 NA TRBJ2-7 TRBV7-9 CASSNPGLAGYEQYF TGTGCCAGCAGCAACCCGGGACTAGCGGGATACGAGCAGTACTTC
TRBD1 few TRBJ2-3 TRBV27 CASSPGTAIGYTQYF TGTGCCAGCAGTCCGGGGACAGCCATAGGTTATACGCAGTATTTT
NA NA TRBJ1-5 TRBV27 CASSFKGMNNQPQHF TGTGCCAGCAGTTTCAAGGGGATGAACAATCAGCCCCAGCATTTT
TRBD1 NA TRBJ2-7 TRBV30 CASGQGAVYEQYF TGTGCCTCGGGGCAGGGGGCGGTTTACGAGCAGTACTTC
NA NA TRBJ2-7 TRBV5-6 CASGIRGYEQYF TGTGCCAGCGGTATCCGAGGCTACGAGCAGTACTTC
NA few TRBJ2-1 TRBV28 CASSPPGGPGGQFF TGTGCCAGCAGTCCCCCGGGTGGGCCAGGAGGGCAGTTCTTC
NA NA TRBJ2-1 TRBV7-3 CASSTDLYNEQFF TGTGCCAGCAGCACCGACTTGTACAATGAGCAGTTCTTC
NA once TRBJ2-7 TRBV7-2 CASSLQGTYEQYF TGTGCCAGCAGCTTACAGGGGACCTACGAGCAGTACTTC
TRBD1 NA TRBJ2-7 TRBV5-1 CASSIYWTGEYEQYF TGCGCCAGCAGCATATATTGGACAGGGGAATACGAGCAGTACTTC
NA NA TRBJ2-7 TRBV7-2 CASSFFLGGSVEQYF TGTGCCAGCAGCTTTTTCTTGGGGGGATCCGTAGAGCAGTACTTC
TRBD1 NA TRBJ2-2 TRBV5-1 CASSSGTGNTGELFF TGCGCCAGCAGCTCCGGGACAGGTAACACCGGGGAGCTGTTTTTT
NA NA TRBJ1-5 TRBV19 CASSIPSTPGQPQHF TGTGCCAGTAGTATACCCAGTACCCCCGGCCAGCCCCAGCATTTT
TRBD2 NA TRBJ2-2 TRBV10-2 CASGRVTGELFF TGCGCCAGCGGGAGGGTTACCGGGGAGCTGTTTTTT
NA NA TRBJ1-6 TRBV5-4 CASSVGLNNSPLHF TGTGCCAGCAGTGTAGGGCTCAATAATTCACCCCTCCACTTT
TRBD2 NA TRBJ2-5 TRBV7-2 CASSPALAGLEETQYF TGTGCCAGCAGCCCGGCACTAGCGGGTCTCGAGGAGACCCAGTACTTC
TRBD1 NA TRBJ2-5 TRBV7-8 CASSLGTAQQETQYF TGTGCCAGCAGCCTTGGGACAGCCCAACAAGAGACCCAGTACTTC
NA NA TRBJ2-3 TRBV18 CASTDSHNPLTDTQYF TGTGCCAGCACGGACAGCCACAATCCGCTTACAGATACGCAGTATTTT
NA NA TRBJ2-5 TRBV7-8 CASILDPREETQYF TGTGCCAGCATCCTGGACCCCAGGGAAGAGACCCAGTACTTC
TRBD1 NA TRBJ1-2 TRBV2 CASSRQGPLLGAAGYTF TGTGCCAGCAGTCGACAGGGACCTCTCCTTGGAGCTGCTGGCTACACCTTC
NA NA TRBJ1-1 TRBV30 CAWRWGTEAFF TGTGCCTGGAGGTGGGGTACTGAAGCTTTCTTT
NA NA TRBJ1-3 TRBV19 CASSPQTGGNTIYF TGTGCCAGTAGTCCTCAAACCGGAGGAAACACCATATATTTT
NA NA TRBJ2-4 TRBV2 CASSVQVAKNIQYF TGTGCCAGCAGTGTTCAGGTAGCCAAAAACATTCAGTACTTC
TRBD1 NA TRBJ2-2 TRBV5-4 CASSTDRGPIGELFF TGTGCCAGCAGCACAGACAGGGGGCCTATCGGGGAGCTGTTTTTT
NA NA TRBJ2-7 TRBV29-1 CSVILGDYEQYF TGCAGCGTGATCTTGGGGGATTACGAGCAGTACTTC
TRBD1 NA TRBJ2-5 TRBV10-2 CASSLQGQETQYF TGCGCCAGCAGTCTACAGGGGCAAGAGACCCAGTACTTC
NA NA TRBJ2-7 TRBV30 CAWSGAAGSYEQYF TGTGCCTGGAGTGGGGCGGCGGGCTCCTACGAGCAGTACTTC
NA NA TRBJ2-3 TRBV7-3 CASSLGGSRTDTQYF TGTGCCAGCAGCTTAGGGGGATCGCGCACAGATACGCAGTATTTT
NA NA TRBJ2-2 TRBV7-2 CASSPRDGSGRTGELFF TGTGCCAGCAGCCCCAGGGACGGCTCAGGGAGGACCGGGGAGCTGTTTTTT
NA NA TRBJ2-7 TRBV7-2 CASSLDWRLEQYF TGTGCCAGCAGCTTAGATTGGAGGTTGGAGCAGTACTTC
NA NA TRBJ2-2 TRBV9 CASSVGGAAGELFF TGTGCCAGCAGCGTAGGAGGGGCGGCCGGGGAGCTGTTTTTT
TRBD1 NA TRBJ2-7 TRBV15 CATSRDYGQGEYEQYF TGTGCCACCAGCAGAGATTACGGACAGGGGGAGTACGAGCAGTACTTC
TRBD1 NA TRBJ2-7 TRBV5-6 CASSLAPTGVHEQYF TGTGCCAGCAGCTTGGCGCCCACAGGGGTCCACGAGCAGTACTTC
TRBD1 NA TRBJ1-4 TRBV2 CASNYRGLTNEKLFF TGTGCCAGCAACTACAGGGGATTAACTAATGAAAAACTGTTTTTT
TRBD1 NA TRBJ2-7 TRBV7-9 CASSQQGYEQYF TGTGCCAGCAGCCAACAGGGGTACGAGCAGTACTTC
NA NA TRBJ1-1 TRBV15 CATSRDSARGNTEAFF TGTGCCACCAGCAGAGATTCGGCCAGGGGGAACACTGAAGCTTTCTTT
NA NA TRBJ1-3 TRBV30 CAGGGARYSGNTIYF TGTGCCGGGGGAGGGGCTCGATACTCTGGAAACACCATATATTTT
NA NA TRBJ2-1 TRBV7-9 CASSLFGTDPYNEQFF TGTGCCAGCAGCTTATTTGGGACTGATCCCTACAATGAGCAGTTCTTC